This T cell receptor beta chain was profiled in a study of cytotoxic CD8 clonotypes in ibrutinib-treated CLL (dated by TCRdb to the early 2020s). Concerning the study at large: The cohort had around twelve relapsed/refractory and approximately 15 treatment-naive patients; some 17 were IGHV unmutated. Responses were partial in roughly 25 patients and complete in 2; after median roughly 69 months follow-up, roughly 15 stayed in remission and 12 progressed. Longitudinal samples were available for about 30% of the 86 trial participants. Response samples were obtained after a median of 12 months of treatment, with a range of about 6 to 36 months. Samples averaged approximately 260,000 productive templates and 90,000 to 100,000 productive rearrangements. Every remission and progressive disease sample was obtained while ibrutinib was still being received by the patients. Cryopreserved peripheral blood mononuclear cells were obtained before treatment, at response, and at either sustained remission or disease progression.

Of note for this clone: It lacks a known antigen. Base qualities are missing; no much larger clone stands one base away.

Compared with germline, V lacks 5 bases and J lacks 0 bases; bases without a gene match: 6. Via the germline V gene, CDR1 is SNHLY and CDR2 FYNNEI. The CDR3 runs 15 amino acids, cysteine and phenylalanine included. Only the CDR3 DNA is retained, 45 bases long and in frame from the first base. Overall results and qualifications from the work: Baseline clonality was found to be higher than that of age-matched healthy donors and was strongly correlated with circulating CD8+ T-cell counts. At ibrutinib response clonality went up, during sustained remission it held steady, and at progression it dropped back toward baseline. Sampling times were not matched between sustained-remission and progressing patients, and lymph node repertoires were not studied. Public clonotypes were rare and either contracted or stayed stable during treatment, and the rise in clonality at ibrutinib response reflected the expansion of private clonotypes.

For TCR beta library preparation, approximately 2 micrograms of genomic DNA was extracted from cryopreserved PBMCs. High-throughput TCR beta sequencing was performed on longitudinal blood samples from CLL patients receiving ibrutinib monotherapy. The patients took part in an open-label, single-center phase 2 trial of ibrutinib monotherapy. On a MiSeq, deep resolution sequencing aimed for a depth between 1 in 1 million and 1 in 200,000 T cells, with each clonotype covered about 9.2x on average. The immunoSEQ hsTCRB Kit was used to generate the TCR beta libraries. In the authors' own workflow: The data were analyzed with ImmunoSEQ Analyzer and ImmunoSEQ Data Assistant, and V, D and J gene assignments followed IMGT definitions. Clonality, which ranges from 0 to 1, was calculated as one minus the normalized Shannon entropy of productive rearrangement frequencies. Only overrepresented clonotypes making up at least 0.05% of each patient's repertoire were included in the public clonotype analysis. About a dozen age-matched healthy donor repertoires from immuneACCESS served as clonality controls. In its TCRdb copy, this immuneACCESS table keeps in-frame sequences only and misses some clones. Where compared with another copy, unresolved V genes explain less than half of these, and the others have no known cause. V and J calls and clone size are those listed in that table; D and trimming were worked out from the DNA. This sample is represented by 25,000 to 30,000 clones; about 78% of them were singletons. The ten most abundant clones make up less than 55% of the sample.

The TCR comes from a human donor with chronic lymphocytic leukemia. The chain was built from TRBV2 and TRBJ1-1; 7 of the junction bases match TRBD1. Sequenced here: PBMCs, sampled after 36 months of ibrutinib treatment. The nucleotides are TGTGCCAGCAGTCGGGCAGGGGGTATGAACACTGAAGCTTTCTTT. Translated, it gives CASSRAGGMNTEAFF.